What follows is one T cell receptor beta chain and its context. Other DNA sequences in this specimen translate into the identical CDR3. The data are from a study of OX40 agonist ivuxolimab in advanced cancers. Assay used: immunoSEQ multiplex PCR; TCRdb lists only in-frame clones, some missing. In the table there are tens of thousands of clones, 70% to 90% of which are singletons. This CDR3 has 14 amino acids. Trimming left V 0 bases short and J 4 bases short, with 10 bases between. Germline CDR1 MNHEY, CDR2 SVGAGI. The sample was CD4+ or CD8+ T cells sorted from blood, taken in a trial of the OX40 agonist ivuxolimab. This chain joins TRBV6-5 and TRBJ2-7; a possible D gene is TRBD1 (6 bases). This receptor was obtained from an adult with an advanced solid tumor such as melanoma, head and neck, liver or kidney cancer. The CDR3 sequence is CASSYSGQRYEQYF. The CDR3, as DNA: TGTGCCAGCAGTTACTCCGGACAGCGTTACGAGCAGTACTTC.